A single sample gave rise to the 2 T cell receptor beta chains below, sequenced in a study of T cells in localized non-small cell lung cancer. The method was immunoSEQ multiplex PCR; TCRdb's version includes in-frame clones alone and lacks a portion of them. The sample holds over 5,000 clones, about three fifths seen once. The sequencing used lymph node tissue, collected before any cancer treatment. These receptors were collected from a male donor aged 60 or older with stage I squamous cell lung carcinoma.

The V gene is TRBV18, the J gene TRBJ2-1, with 11 bases that match TRBD2. The germline gives CDR1 KGHSH, CDR2 LQKENI. This CDR3 has 18 amino acids. The trim removed 2 bases at V and 0 bases at J, leaving 6 bases unmatched. Here the CDR3 DNA reads TGTGCCAGCTCACCAGAGGTTCTAGCGGGGGGCTCCTACAATGAGCAGTTCTTC. Translating gives CASSPEVLAGGSYNEQFF.

The chain carries TRBV19 and TRBJ1-2, with TRBD1 matching 7 bases. The ends lost 5 bases at V and 4 bases at J; junction bases unmatched: 4. From germline, CDR1 is LNHDA and CDR2 SQIVND (reference sequence). This CDR3 is 13 amino acids long. The CDR3: CASSGSGGYGYTF. In DNA, the CDR3 is TGTGCCAGTAGTGGTTCAGGGGGCTATGGCTACACCTTC.